This section outlines one T cell receptor (beta chain) sequence together with its context. This clone was counted a few times. Its antigen is unknown. Per-base quality was not reported, and no clone a single base away is much larger than it. The data originate from a study of blood T cell repertoires in COVID-19 (dated by TCRdb to the early 2020s). With respect to the entire study: Collaborator samples came from the United States, Italy and Spain and covered acute and convalescent phases of COVID-19. The material from the prospective study consisted of cDNA or gDNA derived from T cells, B-cell-depleted T cells, or PBMCs. Deeply sampled blood TCRbeta repertoires from subjects exposed to, actively infected with, or recovered from COVID-19 were included in the dataset. The repertoires were made available in a free public database intended to serve as a resource for research on the immune response to SARS-CoV-2. Samples came from the ongoing ImmuneRACE study (first 160 participants) plus 1,254 subjects from 6 global collaborators. Nearly every sample came with metadata listing a de-identified subject ID, COVID-19 status, age in years and sex. Where HLA class I and class II types were available, the types were taken from metadata supplied by the sample provider, not from assay-based typing. Broader findings and caveats from the paper: The amount of clinical and demographic metadata varied by source and participant and was provided uncurated.

Participants in the prospective study were enrolled through a virtual design, were aged roughly 18 to 100 years, and lived in fewer than 30 United States geographic areas. To assign participants to cohorts, the prospective study relied on clinical history that participants themselves reported in a screening survey and a study questionnaire. Recovered participants in ImmuneRACE Cohort 3 were defined by two consecutive negative NP/OP PCR tests, clearance by a healthcare professional, or resolution of symptoms. In the prospective study, mobile phlebotomists collected whole blood, serum and a nasopharyngeal or oropharyngeal swab from each participant. Additional blood draws and questionnaires over an approximately 2-month period could optionally be provided by prospective study participants. Before DNA extraction, blood samples from the prospective study were shipped at room temperature or frozen.

The immunoSEQ Assay, a bias-controlled multiplex PCR, was used to amplify TCRbeta CDR3 regions from genomic DNA. Per the source publication's procedure: Nucleated cell counts per sample were estimated from amplification of reference gene primers within the assay. Sequence reads were collapsed and filtered to measure the absolute abundance of every unique TCRbeta CDR3 rearrangement. Productive Simpson clonality was computed per sample as the square root of Simpson's diversity index over productive rearrangements. TCRdb's version of the immuneACCESS table is confined to in-frame rearrangements and falls short of the full clone set. An unresolved V gene accounts for under half of the shortfall where checked; the remainder is of unknown origin. The V and J calls and the clone size are those of that table, but D and trimming were determined from the DNA. For this sample the table gives 300,000 to 350,000 clones, of which 88% were detected only once. About 5% of the sample belongs to the ten largest clones.

In the germline V gene (reference sequence), CDR1 corresponds to LNHDA and CDR2 to SQIVND. The junction shows trimming of 7 bases on V and 8 bases on J, plus 24 bases between the germline ends. The CDR3, from cysteine to phenylalanine, totals 16 residues. This entry keeps only the CDR3 DNA: 48 bases, framed from base 1. The rearrangement joined TRBV19 to TRBJ2-1; a tentative D match to TRBD2 spans 5 bases. Sequencing was performed on PBMCs or T cells enriched from blood (not recorded which). The receptor was isolated from a man aged 25-45 years who had recovered from COVID-19. The bases read TGTGCCAGTACCCTGGCCCAAAACGGGATTTTCGATGAGCAGTTCTTC. Translated, it gives CASTLAQNGIFDEQFF.